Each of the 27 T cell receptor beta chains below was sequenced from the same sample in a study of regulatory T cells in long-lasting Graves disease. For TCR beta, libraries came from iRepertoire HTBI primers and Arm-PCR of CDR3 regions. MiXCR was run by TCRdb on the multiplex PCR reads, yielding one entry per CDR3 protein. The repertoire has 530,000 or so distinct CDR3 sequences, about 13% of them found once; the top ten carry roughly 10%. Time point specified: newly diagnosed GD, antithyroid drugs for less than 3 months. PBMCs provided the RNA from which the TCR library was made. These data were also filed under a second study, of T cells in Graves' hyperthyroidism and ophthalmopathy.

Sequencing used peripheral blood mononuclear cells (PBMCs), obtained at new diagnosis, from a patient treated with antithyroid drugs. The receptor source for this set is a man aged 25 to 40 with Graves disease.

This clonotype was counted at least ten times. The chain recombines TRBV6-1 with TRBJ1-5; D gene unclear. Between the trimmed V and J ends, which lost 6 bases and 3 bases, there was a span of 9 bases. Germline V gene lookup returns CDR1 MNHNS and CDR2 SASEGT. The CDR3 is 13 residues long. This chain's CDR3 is CASSQRDNQPQHF. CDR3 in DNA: TGTGCCAGCAGCCAACGAGACAATCAGCCCCAGCATTTT.

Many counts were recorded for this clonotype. CDR3 nucleotide sequence: TGCGCCAGCAGCTCAAGGGGGTACGGCACAGATACGCAGTATTTT. This translates into CASSSRGYGTDTQYF. The chain carries TRBV5-1 and TRBJ2-3; possibly TRBD1 for D (6 bases). The V and J ends lost 3 bases and 1 base respectively, with 12 bases between them. Germline CDR1 SGHRS, CDR2 YFSETQ. This CDR3 has 15 residues.

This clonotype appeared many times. CDR3 DNA: TGTGCCAGCAGTCACAATGGGTGGAATGAGCAGTTCTTC. The encoded protein is CASSHNGWNEQFF. The genes are TRBV12-3 or TRBV12-4 and TRBJ2-1; D is unclear. This CDR3 has 13 amino acids. Between the trimmed V and J ends, which lost 5 bases and 7 bases, there was a span of 12 bases.

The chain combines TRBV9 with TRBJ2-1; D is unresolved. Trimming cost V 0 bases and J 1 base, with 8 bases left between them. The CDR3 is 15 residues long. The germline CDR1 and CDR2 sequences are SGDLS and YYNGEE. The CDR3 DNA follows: TGTGCCAGCAGCGTAGGGACGGATTCCTACAATGAGCAGTTCTTC. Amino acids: CASSVGTDSYNEQFF.

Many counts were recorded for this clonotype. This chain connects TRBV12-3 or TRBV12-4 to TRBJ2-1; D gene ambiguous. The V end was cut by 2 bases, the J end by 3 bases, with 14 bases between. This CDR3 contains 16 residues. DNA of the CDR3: TGTGCCAGCAGTTTACCACCCCAGGAGCTCTACAATGAGCAGTTCTTC. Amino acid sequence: CASSLPPQELYNEQFF.

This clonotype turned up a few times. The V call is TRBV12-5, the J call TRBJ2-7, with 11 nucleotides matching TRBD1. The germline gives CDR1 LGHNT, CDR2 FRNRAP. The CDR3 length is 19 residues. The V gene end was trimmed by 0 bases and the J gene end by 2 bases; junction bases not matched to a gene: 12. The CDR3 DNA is TGTGCTAGTGGTTTGGTGGACAGGGGGCTGCAGCGGGAGGCCTACGAGCAGTACTTC. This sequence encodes CASGLVDRGLQREAYEQYF. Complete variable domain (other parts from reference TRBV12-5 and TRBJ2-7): DARVTQTPRHKVTEMGQEVTMRCQPILGHNTVFWYRQTMMQGLELLAYFRNRAPLDDSGMPKDRFSAEMPDATLATLKIQPSEPRDSAVYFCASGLVDRGLQREAYEQYFGPGTRLTVT.

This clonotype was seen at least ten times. The CDR3 loop is CASSQGASNQPQHF. In DNA, the CDR3 is TGTGCCAGCTCCCAGGGGGCCAGCAATCAGCCCCAGCATTTT. V gene TRBV18 combines with J gene TRBJ1-5; 8 nucleotides agree with TRBD1. CDR3 length: 14 amino acids. Germline CDR1 reads KGHSH; CDR2 reads LQKENI. V was pared by 6 bases and J by 1 base, with 2 bases of the junction left unmatched.

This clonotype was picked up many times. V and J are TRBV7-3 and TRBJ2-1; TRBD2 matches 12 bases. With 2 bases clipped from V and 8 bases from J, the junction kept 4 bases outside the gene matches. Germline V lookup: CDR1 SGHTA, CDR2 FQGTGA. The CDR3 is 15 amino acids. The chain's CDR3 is CASSLLAGGPDEQFF. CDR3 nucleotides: TGTGCCAGCAGCTTACTAGCGGGAGGGCCAGATGAGCAGTTCTTC.

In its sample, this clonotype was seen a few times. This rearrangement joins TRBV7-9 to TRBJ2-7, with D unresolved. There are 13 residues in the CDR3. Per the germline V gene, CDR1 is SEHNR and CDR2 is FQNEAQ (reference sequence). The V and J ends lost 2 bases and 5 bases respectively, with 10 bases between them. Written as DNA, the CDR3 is TGTGCCAGCAGCTTATACGTTCGGAACGAGCAGTACTTC. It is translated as CASSLYVRNEQYF. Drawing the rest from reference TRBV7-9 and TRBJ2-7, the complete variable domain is DTGVSQNPRHKITKRGQNVTFRCDPISEHNRLYWYRQTLGQGPEFLTYFQNEAQLEKSRLLSDRFSAERPKGSFSTLEIQRTEQGDSAMYLCASSLYVRNEQYFGPGTRLTVT.

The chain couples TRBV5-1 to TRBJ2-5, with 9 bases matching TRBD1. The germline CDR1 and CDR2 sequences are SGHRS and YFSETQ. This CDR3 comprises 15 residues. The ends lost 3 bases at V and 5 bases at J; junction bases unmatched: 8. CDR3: CASSSTGGWGETQYF. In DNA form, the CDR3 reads TGCGCCAGCAGCTCCACAGGGGGCTGGGGGGAGACCCAGTACTTC.

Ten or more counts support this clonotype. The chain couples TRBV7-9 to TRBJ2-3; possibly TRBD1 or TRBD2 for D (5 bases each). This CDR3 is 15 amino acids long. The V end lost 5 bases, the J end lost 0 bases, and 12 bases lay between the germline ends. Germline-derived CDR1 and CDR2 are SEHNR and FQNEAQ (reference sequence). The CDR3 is CASSGGAASTDTQYF. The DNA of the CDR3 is TGTGCCAGCAGCGGGGGAGCGGCTAGCACAGATACGCAGTATTTT. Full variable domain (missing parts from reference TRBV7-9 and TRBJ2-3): DTGVSQNPRHKITKRGQNVTFRCDPISEHNRLYWYRQTLGQGPEFLTYFQNEAQLEKSRLLSDRFSAERPKGSFSTLEIQRTEQGDSAMYLCASSGGAASTDTQYFGPGTRLTVL.

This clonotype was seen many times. CDR3 DNA sequence: TGTGCCAGCAGTTTATCCCCCACGTTCTATGGCTACACCTTC. Translated, it gives CASSLSPTFYGYTF. This rearrangement joins TRBV27 to TRBJ1-2, with D unresolved. The V and J ends lost 0 bases and 4 bases respectively, with 9 bases between them. The length of the CDR3 is 14 residues. Germline V lookup: CDR1 MNHEY, CDR2 SMNVEV (reference sequence).

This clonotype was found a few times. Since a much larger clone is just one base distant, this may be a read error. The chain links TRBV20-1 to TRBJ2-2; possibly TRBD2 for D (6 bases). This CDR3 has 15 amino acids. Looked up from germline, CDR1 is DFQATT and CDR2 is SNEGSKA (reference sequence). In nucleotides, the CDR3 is TGCAGTGCTAGTGTGCCAGGGAGGAACACCGGGGAGCCGTTTTTT. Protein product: CSASVPGRNTGEPFF.

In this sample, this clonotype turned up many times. CDR3 nucleotides: TGTGCCAGCAGTTTAAGACTACCCACCCCCAATGAGCAGTTCTTC. It is translated as CASSLRLPTPNEQFF. This chain connects TRBV12-3 or TRBV12-4 to TRBJ2-1; the D gene is possibly TRBD2 (5 bases). Trimming took 2 bases from V and 6 from J, leaving 14 bases between them. The CDR3 spans 15 residues.

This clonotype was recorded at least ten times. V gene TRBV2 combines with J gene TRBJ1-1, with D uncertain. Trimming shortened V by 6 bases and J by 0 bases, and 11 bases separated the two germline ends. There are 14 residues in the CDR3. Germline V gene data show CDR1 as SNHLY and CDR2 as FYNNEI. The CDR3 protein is CASRSMGMNTEAFF. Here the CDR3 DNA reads TGTGCCAGCAGATCGATGGGGATGAACACTGAAGCTTTCTTT.

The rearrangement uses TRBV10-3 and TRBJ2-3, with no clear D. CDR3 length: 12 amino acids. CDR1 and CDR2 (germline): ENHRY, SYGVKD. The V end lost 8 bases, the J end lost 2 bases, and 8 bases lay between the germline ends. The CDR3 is CAIQGLTDTQYF. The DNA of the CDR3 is TGTGCCATCCAAGGCCTCACAGATACGCAGTATTTT.

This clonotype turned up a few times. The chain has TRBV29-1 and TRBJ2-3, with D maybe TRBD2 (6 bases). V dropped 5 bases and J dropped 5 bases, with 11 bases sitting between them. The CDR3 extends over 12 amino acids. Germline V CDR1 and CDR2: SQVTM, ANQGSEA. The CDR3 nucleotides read TGCAGCGTTATGGGAGGCGTAGATACGCAGTATTTT. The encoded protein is CSVMGGVDTQYF.

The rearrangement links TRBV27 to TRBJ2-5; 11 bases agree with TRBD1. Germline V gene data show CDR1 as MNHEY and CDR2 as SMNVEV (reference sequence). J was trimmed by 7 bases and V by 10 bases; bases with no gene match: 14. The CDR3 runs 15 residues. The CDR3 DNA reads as TGTGCCATGGGGTTAGTCCCGGGACAGGGGGGGACCCAGTACTTC. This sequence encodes CAMGLVPGQGGTQYF.

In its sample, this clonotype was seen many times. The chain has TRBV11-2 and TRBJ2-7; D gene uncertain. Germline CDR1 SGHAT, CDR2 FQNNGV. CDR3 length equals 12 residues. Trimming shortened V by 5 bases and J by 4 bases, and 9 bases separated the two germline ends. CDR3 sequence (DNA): TGTGCCAGCAGCGCCCACCTTTACGAGCAGTACTTC. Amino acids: CASSAHLYEQYF.

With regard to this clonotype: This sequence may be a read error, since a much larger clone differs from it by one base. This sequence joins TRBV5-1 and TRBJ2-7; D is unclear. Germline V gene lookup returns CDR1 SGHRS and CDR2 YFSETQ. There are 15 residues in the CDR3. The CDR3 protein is CASSHRLGSSYEQCF. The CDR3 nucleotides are TGCGCCAGCAGCCACCGACTGGGAAGCTCCTACGAGCAGTGCTTC.

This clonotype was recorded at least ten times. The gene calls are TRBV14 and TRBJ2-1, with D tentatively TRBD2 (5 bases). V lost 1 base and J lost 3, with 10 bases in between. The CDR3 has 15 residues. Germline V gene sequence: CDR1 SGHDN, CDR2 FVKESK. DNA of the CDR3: TGTGCCAGCAGCCAAGGGTGGGGAGACTACAATGAGCAGTTCTTC. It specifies CASSQGWGDYNEQFF.

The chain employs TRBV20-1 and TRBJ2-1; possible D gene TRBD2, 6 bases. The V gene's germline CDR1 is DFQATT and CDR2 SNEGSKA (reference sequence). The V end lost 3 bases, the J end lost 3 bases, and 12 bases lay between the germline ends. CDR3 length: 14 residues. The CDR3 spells CSARWRGSYNEQFF. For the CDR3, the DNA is TGCAGTGCTAGGTGGAGGGGAAGCTACAATGAGCAGTTCTTC.

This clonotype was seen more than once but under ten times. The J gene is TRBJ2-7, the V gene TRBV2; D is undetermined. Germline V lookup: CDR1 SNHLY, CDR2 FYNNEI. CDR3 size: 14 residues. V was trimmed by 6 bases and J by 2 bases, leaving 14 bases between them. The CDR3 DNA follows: TGTGCCAGCAGCCCGTCCAGGAAAACCTACGAGCAGTACTTC. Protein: CASSPSRKTYEQYF. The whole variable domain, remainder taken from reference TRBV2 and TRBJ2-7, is EPEVTQTPSHQVTQMGQEVILRCVPISNHLYFYWYRQILGQKVEFLVSFYNNEISEKSEIFDDQFSVERPDGSNFTLKIRSTKLEDSAMYFCASSPSRKTYEQYFGPGTRLTVT.

The CDR3 spells CASSAMGLAGVYEQYF. For the CDR3, the DNA is TGTGCCAGCAGCGCCATGGGACTAGCGGGAGTCTACGAGCAGTACTTC. The chain uses TRBV7-9 and TRBJ2-7, with 14 bases that match TRBD2. V lost 5 bases, J lost 3 bases, and 6 bases stayed unmatched. CDR1 is SEHNR and CDR2 is FQNEAQ in the germline V gene (reference sequence). The CDR3 has 16 amino acids.

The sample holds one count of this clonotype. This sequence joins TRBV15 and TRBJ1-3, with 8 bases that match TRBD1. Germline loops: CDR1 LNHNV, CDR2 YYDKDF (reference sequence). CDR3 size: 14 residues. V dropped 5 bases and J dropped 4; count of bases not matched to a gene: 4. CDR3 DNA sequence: TGTGCCACCAGCCCTCGGGACAGGGGAAACACCATATATTTT. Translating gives CATSPRDRGNTIYF.

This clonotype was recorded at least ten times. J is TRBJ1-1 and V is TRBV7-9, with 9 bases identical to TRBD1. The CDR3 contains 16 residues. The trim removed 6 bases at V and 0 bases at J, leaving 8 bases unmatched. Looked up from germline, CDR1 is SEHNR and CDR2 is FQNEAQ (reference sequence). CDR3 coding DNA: TGTGCCAGCAGTCTAGCCGGGACAGGGATGAACACTGAAGCTTTCTTT. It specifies CASSLAGTGMNTEAFF. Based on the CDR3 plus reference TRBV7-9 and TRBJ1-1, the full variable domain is DTGVSQNPRHKITKRGQNVTFRCDPISEHNRLYWYRQTLGQGPEFLTYFQNEAQLEKSRLLSDRFSAERPKGSFSTLEIQRTEQGDSAMYLCASSLAGTGMNTEAFFGQGTRLTVV.

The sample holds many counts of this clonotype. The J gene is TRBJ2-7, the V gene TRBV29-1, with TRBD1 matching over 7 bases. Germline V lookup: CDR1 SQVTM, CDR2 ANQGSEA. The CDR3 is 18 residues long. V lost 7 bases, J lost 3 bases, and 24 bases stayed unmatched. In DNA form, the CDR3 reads TGCAGCGACCACGACAGGGAACACAATTCCCTTCTCCTCTACGAGCAGTACTTC. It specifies CSDHDREHNSLLLYEQYF.